This T cell receptor (beta chain) was captured in a study of vaccination effects on CD4 cells after COVID-19. The study, taken as a whole, reports: Just 1 of 255 vaccine-induced clones in healthy recipients was cross-reactive.

After expansion with viral peptide pools in the ViraFEST assay, antigen-specific CD4+ T cells were sequenced. Following culture for around 9 days, CD4+ T cells were isolated. Prior SARS-CoV-2 infection was absent in the vaccine recipients, as shown by negative nucleocapsid antibodies. IL-2 medium was substituted for half the medium on days 3 and 7. As to this clone: Its antigen is currently unknown.

Germline CDR1 is SGHDT and CDR2 is YYEEEE. CDR3 length: 12 residues. J was trimmed by 9 bases and V by 4 bases; bases with no gene match: 6. Using immunoSEQ multiplex PCR, the repertoire was profiled, and TCRdb retains in-frame clones only, with some absent. The sample has about 55,000 clones; around 68% are singletons. The sequenced sample was CD4+ T cells from PBMCs cultured with SARS-CoV-2 spike peptides, obtained before COVID-19 vaccination. The receptor was derived from a human donor who received a COVID-19 vaccine. This chain links TRBV5-6 with TRBJ1-1; 7 bases line up with TRBD1. CDR3 sequence reads: CASSRDSPKAFF. As DNA, the CDR3 is TGTGCCAGCAGCCGGGACAGTCCCAAAGCTTTCTTT.